Listed below are T cell receptor beta chains from one sample, sequenced in a study of shared clonotypes between healthy human individuals. Profiled with immunoSEQ multiplex PCR; TCRdb holds only in-frame clones, not every one. The sample yields around 1,900,000 clones, 93% seen once. The sequenced sample consisted of naive CD8+ T cells from PBMCs. Receptors were obtained from a man aged 18 to 30 in good health. Some clones in this sample may be carry-over from other donors' samples. CDR3s include the opening cysteine and the closing phenylalanine or tryptophan.

j_call v_call cdr3_aa
TRBJ1-5 TRBV10-3 CAIGPGQANQPQHF
TRBJ2-1 TRBV11-2 CASSLPGGLAGSSYNEQFF
TRBJ2-1 TRBV2 CASSEGRSYNEQFF
TRBJ1-1 TRBV28 CASSPSRTMNTEAFF
TRBJ2-7 TRBV7-8 CASSLVRYEQYF
TRBJ2-1 TRBV30 CAWSVSREGWDEQFF
TRBJ2-1 TRBV19 CASSIPQLRGYNEQFF
TRBJ2-7 TRBV11-2 CASSLDTSGLYEQYF
TRBJ2-7 TRBV7-2 CASSNRLAEYEQYF
TRBJ2-5 TRBV4-3 CASSPTRGWQETQYF
TRBJ2-7 TRBV11-2 CASSLSSGNEQYF
TRBJ1-5 TRBV7-9 CASSLSTGILIDQPQHF
TRBJ2-6 TRBV15 CATSRDRTSGPSGANVLTF
TRBJ2-5 TRBV2 CASSESARRETQYF
TRBJ1-3 TRBV2 CASRGVGWNTIYF
TRBJ1-5 TRBV21-1 CASSKIGQGANGSNQPQHF
TRBJ1-2 TRBV30 CACRAGANYGYTF
TRBJ1-5 TRBV4-3 CASSQDYREVQPQHF
TRBJ2-5 TRBV7-8 CASSPGPKETQYF
TRBJ2-4 TRBV7-9 CASSLQGENIQYF
TRBJ1-2 TRBV30 CAWSRGRPSLIHGYTF
TRBJ2-1 TRBV5-1 CASRDGRTDNEQFF
TRBJ2-7 TRBV15 CATSRERGGLGEQYF
TRBJ2-3 TRBV6-1 CASSEWAGHTDTQYF
TRBJ1-1 TRBV2 CATNRGGVNTEAFF
TRBJ1-2 TRBV28 CASSLVAGRSSNYGYTF
TRBJ2-7 TRBV4-1 CASSQTTDGSYEQYF
TRBJ1-2 TRBV15 CATSRNPGQSGYYGYTF
TRBJ2-1 TRBV19 CASSMPVDYNEQFF
TRBJ2-1 TRBV4-1 CASSQFTRDEQFF
TRBJ2-7 TRBV27 CASSFSGGGVYEQYF
TRBJ2-3 TRBV7-9 CASSGASASTDTQYF
TRBJ2-7 TRBV10-3 CAIRASITGEQYF